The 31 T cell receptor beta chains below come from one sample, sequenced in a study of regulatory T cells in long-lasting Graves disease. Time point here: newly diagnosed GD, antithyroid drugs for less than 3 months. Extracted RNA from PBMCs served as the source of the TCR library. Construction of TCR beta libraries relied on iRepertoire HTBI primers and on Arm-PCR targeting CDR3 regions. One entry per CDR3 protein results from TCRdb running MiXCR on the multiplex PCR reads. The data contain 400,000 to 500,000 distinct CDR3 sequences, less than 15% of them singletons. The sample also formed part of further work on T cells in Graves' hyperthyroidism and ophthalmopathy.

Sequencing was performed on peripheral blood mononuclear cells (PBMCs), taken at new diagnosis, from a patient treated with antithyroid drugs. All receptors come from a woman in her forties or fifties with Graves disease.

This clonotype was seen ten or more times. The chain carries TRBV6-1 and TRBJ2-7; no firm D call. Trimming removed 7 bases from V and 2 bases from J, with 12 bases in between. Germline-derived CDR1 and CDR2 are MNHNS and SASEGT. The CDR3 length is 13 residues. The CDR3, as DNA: TGTGCCAGCATCTCCTCTGAGACCTACGAGCAGTACTTC. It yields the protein CASISSETYEQYF.

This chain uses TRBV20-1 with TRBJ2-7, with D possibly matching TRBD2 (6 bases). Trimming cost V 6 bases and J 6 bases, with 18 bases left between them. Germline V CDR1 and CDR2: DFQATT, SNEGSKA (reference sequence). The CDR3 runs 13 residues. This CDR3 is CSAMLGGLGEQYF. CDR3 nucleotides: TGCAGTGCGATGCTCGGGGGTTTGGGCGAGCAGTACTTC.

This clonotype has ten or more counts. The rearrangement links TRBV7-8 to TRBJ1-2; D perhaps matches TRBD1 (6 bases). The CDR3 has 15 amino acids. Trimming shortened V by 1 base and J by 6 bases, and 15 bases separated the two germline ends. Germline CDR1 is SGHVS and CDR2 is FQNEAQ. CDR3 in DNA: TGTGCCAGCAGCTTAGATCGGACAGTGGCACATGGCTACACCTTC. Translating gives CASSLDRTVAHGYTF.

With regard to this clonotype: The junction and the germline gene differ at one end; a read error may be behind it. CDR3 nucleotides: TGTGCCGGCAGCTCAGGGACCCTCCTGGTTGGCTACACCTTC. This sequence encodes CAGSSGTLLVGYTF. This sequence joins TRBV6-1 and TRBJ1-2; possibly TRBD1 for D (5 bases). The CDR3 is 14 residues long. From germline, CDR1 is MNHNS and CDR2 SASEGT.

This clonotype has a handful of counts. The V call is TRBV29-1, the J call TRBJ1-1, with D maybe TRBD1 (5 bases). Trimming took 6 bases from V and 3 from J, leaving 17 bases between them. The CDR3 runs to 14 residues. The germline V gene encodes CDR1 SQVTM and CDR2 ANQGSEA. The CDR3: CSVAPPGGYTEAFF. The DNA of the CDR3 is TGCAGCGTCGCCCCGCCGGGGGGGTACACTGAAGCTTTCTTT.

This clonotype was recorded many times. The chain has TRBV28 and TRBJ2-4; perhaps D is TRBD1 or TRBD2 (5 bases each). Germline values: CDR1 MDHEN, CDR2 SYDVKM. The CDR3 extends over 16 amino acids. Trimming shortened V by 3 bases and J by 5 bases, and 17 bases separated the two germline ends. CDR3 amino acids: CASSLLGANDENIQYF. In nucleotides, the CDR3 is TGTGCCAGCAGTTTGCTCGGGGCCAACGACGAAAACATTCAGTACTTC.

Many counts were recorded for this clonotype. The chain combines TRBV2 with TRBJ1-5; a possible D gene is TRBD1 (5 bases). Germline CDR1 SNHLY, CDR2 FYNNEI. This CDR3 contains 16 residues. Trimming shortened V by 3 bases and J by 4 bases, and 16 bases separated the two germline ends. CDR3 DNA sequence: TGTGCCAGCAGTGAGGGACGCCCCAACACTAATCAGCCCCAGCATTTT. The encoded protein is CASSEGRPNTNQPQHF.

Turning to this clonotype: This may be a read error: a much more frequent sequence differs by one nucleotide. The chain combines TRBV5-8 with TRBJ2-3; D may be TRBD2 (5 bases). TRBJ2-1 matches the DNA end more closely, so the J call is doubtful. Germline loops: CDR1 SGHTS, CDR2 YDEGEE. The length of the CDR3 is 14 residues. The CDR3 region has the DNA TGTGCCAGCAACCCTGGACTGCACCAAAATGAGCAGTTCTTC. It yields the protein CASNPGLHQNEQFF.

DNA for the CDR3: TGTGCCAGCAGCCAAGGTCCCAAGGGACAGAGCACAGATACGCAGTATTTT. It yields the protein CASSQGPKGQSTDTQYF. The J gene is TRBJ2-3, the V gene TRBV14; 7 bases are a match to TRBD1. The V and J ends lost 1 base and 0 bases, in that order; junction bases with no gene match: 7. From germline, CDR1 is SGHDN and CDR2 FVKESK. The CDR3 runs to 17 residues.

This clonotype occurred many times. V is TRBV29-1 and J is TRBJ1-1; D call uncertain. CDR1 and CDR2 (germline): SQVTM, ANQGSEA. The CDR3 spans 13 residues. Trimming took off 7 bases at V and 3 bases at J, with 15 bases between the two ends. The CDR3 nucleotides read TGCAGCGGCGGAGAAGGGCGGGACACTGAAGCTTTCTTT. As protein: CSGGEGRDTEAFF. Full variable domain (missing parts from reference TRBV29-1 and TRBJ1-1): SAVISQKPSRDICQRGTSLTIQCQVDSQVTMMFWYRQQPGQSLTLIATANQGSEATYESGFVIDKFPISRPNLTFSTLTVSNMSPEDSSIYLCSGGEGRDTEAFFGQGTRLTVV.

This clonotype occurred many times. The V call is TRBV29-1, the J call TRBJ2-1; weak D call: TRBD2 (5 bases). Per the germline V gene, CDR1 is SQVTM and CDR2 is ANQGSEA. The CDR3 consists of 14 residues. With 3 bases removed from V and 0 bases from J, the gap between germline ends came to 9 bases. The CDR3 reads CSVDAGYSYNEQFF. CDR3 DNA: TGCAGCGTTGATGCGGGCTACTCCTACAATGAGCAGTTCTTC.

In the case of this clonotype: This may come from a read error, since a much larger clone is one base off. The CDR3: CAISEPLLAGEQETQYF. The DNA for the CDR3 is TGTGCCATCAGTGAACCCTTACTAGCGGGAGAGCAAGAGACCCAGTACTTC. The chain recombines TRBV10-3 with TRBJ2-5, with TRBD2 identical over 11 bases. The ends lost 3 bases at V and 2 bases at J; junction bases unmatched: 8. The CDR3 is 17 residues long. Germline assignment: CDR1 ENHRY and CDR2 SYGVKD.

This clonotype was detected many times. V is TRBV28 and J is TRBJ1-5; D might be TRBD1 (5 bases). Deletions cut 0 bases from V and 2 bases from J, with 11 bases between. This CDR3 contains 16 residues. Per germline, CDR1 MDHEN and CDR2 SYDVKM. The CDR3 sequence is CASSLWARAGNQPQHF. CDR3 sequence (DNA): TGTGCCAGCAGTTTATGGGCCAGGGCGGGCAATCAGCCCCAGCATTTT.

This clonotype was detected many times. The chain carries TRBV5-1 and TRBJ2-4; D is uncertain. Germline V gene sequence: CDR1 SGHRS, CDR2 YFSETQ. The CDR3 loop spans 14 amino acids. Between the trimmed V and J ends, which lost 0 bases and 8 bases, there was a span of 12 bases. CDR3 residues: CASSLALRPDIQYF. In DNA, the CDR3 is TGCGCCAGCAGCTTGGCCTTACGGCCGGACATTCAGTACTTC.

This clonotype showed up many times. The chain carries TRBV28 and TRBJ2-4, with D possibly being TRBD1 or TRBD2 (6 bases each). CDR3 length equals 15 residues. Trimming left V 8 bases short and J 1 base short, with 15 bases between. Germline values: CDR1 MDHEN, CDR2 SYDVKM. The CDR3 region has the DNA TGTGCCAGCCACAGGGACTCGGGGGCCAAAAACATTCAGTACTTC. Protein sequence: CASHRDSGAKNIQYF.

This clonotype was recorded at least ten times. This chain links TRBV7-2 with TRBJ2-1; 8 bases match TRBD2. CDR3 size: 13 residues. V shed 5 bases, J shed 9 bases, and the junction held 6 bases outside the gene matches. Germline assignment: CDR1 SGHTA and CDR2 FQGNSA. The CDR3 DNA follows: TGTGCCAGCAGCCCAGCTAGCGGGTCTGAGCAGTTCTTC. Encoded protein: CASSPASGSEQFF. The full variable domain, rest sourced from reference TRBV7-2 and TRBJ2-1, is GAGVSQSPSNKVTEKGKDVELRCDPISGHTALYWYRQSLGQGLEFLIYFQGNSAPDKSGLPSDRFSAERTGGSVSTLTIQRTQQEDSAVYLCASSPASGSEQFFGPGTRLTVL.

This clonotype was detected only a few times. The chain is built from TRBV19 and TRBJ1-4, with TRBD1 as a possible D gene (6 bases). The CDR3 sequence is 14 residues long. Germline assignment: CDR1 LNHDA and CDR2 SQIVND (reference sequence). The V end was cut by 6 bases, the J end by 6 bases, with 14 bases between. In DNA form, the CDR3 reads TGTGCCAGTAGCCGGGGGCAAGGTGATGAAAAACTGTTTTTT. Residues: CASSRGQGDEKLFF.

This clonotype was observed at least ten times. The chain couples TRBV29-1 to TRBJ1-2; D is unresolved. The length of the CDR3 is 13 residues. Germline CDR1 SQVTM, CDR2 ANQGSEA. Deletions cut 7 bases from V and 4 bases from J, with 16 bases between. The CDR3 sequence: CSAITVVSYGYTF. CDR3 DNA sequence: TGCAGCGCGATTACGGTAGTGAGCTATGGCTACACCTTC.

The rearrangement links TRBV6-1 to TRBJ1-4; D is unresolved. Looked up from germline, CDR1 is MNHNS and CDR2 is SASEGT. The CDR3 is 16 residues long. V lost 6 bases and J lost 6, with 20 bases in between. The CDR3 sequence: CASSSPVRQAHEKLFF. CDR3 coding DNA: TGTGCCAGCAGCTCCCCGGTGAGGCAAGCGCATGAAAAACTGTTTTTT.

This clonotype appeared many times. This chain's CDR3 is CASSQHGLLNTEAFF. CDR3 nucleotides: TGTGCCAGCAGCCAGCATGGACTCCTGAACACTGAAGCTTTCTTT. V usage is TRBV3-1 and J usage is TRBJ1-1; D not certain. Trimming left V 3 bases short and J 0 bases short, with 11 bases between. Germline assignment: CDR1 LGHDT and CDR2 YNNKEL (reference sequence). There are 15 residues in the CDR3.

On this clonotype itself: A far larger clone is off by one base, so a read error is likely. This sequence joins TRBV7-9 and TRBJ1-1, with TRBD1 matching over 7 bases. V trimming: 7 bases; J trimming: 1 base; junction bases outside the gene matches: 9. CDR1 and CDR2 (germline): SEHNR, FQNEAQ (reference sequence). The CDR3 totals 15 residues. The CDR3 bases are TGTGCCAGCAATCGACAGGGCCCCGCGAACACTGAAGCTTTCTTT. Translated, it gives CASNRQGPANTEAFF.

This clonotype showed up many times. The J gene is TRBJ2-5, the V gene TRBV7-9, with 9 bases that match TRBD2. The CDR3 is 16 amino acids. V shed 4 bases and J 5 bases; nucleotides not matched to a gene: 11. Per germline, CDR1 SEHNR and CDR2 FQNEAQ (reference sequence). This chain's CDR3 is CASSSSSGKGWETQYF. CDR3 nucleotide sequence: TGTGCCAGCAGCTCCTCTAGCGGGAAAGGTTGGGAGACCCAGTACTTC. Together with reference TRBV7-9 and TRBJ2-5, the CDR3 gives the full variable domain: DTGVSQNPRHKITKRGQNVTFRCDPISEHNRLYWYRQTLGQGPEFLTYFQNEAQLEKSRLLSDRFSAERPKGSFSTLEIQRTEQGDSAMYLCASSSSSGKGWETQYFGPGTRLLVL.

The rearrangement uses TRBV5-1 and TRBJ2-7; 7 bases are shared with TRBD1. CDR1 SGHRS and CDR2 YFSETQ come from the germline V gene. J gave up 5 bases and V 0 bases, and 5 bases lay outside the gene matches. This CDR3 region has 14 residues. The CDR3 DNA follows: TGCGCCAGCAGCTTGGCCACAGGGGTAGACGAGCAGTACTTC. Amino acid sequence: CASSLATGVDEQYF. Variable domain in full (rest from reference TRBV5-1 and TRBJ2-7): KAGVTQTPRYLIKTRGQQVTLSCSPISGHRSVSWYQQTPGQGLQFLFEYFSETQRNKGNFPGRFSGRQFSNSRSEMNVSTLELGDSALYLCASSLATGVDEQYFGPGTRLTVT.

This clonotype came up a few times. CDR3 sequence (DNA): TGCAGTGCGGCAGCCGGGGGGATTCAAGAGACCCAGTACTTC. Translated, it gives CSAAAGGIQETQYF. The genes are TRBV20-1 and TRBJ2-5, with 7 bases matching TRBD2. The CDR3 runs to 14 residues. Germline V lookup: CDR1 DFQATT, CDR2 SNEGSKA (reference sequence). V lost 6 bases and J lost 2; bases outside the gene matches: 9.

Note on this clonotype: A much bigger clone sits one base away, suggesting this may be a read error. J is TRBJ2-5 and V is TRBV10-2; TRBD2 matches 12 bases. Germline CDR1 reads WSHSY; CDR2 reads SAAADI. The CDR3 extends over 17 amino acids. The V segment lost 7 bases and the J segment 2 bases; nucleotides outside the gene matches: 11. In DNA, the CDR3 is TGCGCCAGCATTGGGGCTAGCGGGAGGGCCCGTCAAGAGACCCAGTACTTC. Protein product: CASIGASGRARQETQYF.

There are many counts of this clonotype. The chain's CDR3 is CASSHIKAGGAGEKTQYF. The CDR3 nucleotides are TGTGCCAGCAGCCATATCAAAGCGGGAGGAGCAGGGGAGAAGACCCAGTACTTC. The chain employs TRBV11-1 and TRBJ2-5; 9 bases match TRBD2. Germline V CDR1 and CDR2: SGHAT, FQDESV (reference sequence). This CDR3 is 18 amino acids long. The ends lost 5 bases at V and 6 bases at J; junction bases unmatched: 19.

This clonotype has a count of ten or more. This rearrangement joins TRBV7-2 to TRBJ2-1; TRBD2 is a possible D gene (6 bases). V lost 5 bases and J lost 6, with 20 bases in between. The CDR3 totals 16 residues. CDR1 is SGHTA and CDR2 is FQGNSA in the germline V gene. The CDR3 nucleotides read TGTGCCAGCAGCCCCCCCGTGCCGGGAGTAGGCAATGAGCAGTTCTTC. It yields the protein CASSPPVPGVGNEQFF.

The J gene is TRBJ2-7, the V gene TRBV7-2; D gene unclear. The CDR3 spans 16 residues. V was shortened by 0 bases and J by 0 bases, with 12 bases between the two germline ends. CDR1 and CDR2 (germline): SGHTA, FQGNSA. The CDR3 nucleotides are TGTGCCAGCAGCTTAGCCCAGATTAGGCTCTCCTACGAGCAGTACTTC. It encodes CASSLAQIRLSYEQYF.

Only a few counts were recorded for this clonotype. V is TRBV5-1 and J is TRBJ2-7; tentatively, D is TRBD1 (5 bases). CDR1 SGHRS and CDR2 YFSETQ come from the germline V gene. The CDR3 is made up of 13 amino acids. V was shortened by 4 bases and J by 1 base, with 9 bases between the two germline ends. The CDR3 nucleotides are TGCGCCAGCAGCCTCAGGGAATCCTACGAGCAGTACTTC. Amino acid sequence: CASSLRESYEQYF.

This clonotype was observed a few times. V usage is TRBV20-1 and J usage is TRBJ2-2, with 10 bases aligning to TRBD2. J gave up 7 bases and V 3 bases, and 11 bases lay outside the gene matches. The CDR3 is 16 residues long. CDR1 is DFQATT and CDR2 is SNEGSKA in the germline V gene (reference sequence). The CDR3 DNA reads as TGCAGTGCTAGTGTTAGCGGGAGGTCCTGGAACGGGGAGCTGTTTTTT. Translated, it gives CSASVSGRSWNGELFF.

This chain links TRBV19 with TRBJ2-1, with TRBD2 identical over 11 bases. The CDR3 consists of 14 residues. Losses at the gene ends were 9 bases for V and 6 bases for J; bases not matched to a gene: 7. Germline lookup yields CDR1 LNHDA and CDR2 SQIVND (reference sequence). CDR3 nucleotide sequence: TGTGCCAGGACGGGACTAGCGGTTTGCAATGAGCAGTTCTTC. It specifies CARTGLAVCNEQFF. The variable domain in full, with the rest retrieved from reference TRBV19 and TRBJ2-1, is DGGITQSPKYLFRKEGQNVTLSCEQNLNHDAMYWYRQDPGQGLRLIYYSQIVNDFQKGDIAEGYSVSREKKESFPLTVTSAQKNPTAFYLCARTGLAVCNEQFFGPGTRLTVL.